This T cell receptor (beta chain) was captured in a study of blood T cells in healthy people across ages. Study context: With template switching, about one barcoded beta molecule was captured per two T cells.

This clonotype was seen more than once but under ten times. Sample-barcoded 5' priming and a J-beta primer mix drove a second PCR of roughly 7 to 11 cycles. Each CDR3 protein gets one entry after TCRdb re-called the 5' RACE reads with MiXCR. This table holds 1,500,000 or so distinct CDR3 sequences, 40% to 45% found once. V gave up 4 bases and J gave up 1 base; unmatched junction bases: 9. The CDR3 contains 16 residues. Germline values: CDR1 SGHRS, CDR2 YFSETQ. The sequence derives from a woman aged 18-29 years in good health. V gene TRBV5-1 combines with J gene TRBJ2-7, with TRBD2 matching 9 bases. Sequencing was done on a sample of blood. The CDR3, as DNA: TGCGCCAGCAGCGGGACCTTAGCGGGAGTTTCCTACGAGCAGTACTTC. It translates to CASSGTLAGVSYEQYF.